Given below is one T cell receptor beta chain in context. This clonotype was counted only a few times. Its antigen is not yet known. No base qualities exist here, and no much larger clone lies one base off it. Trimming takes 2 bases from V and 1 base from J, and the germline ends sit 16 bases apart. The CDR3 measures 17 amino acids from cysteine to phenylalanine. The read is trimmed to its CDR3 DNA, 51 bases read in frame from base 1. As encoded in the germline V gene, CDR1 is MNHEY while CDR2 is SVGEGT. All donors were healthy Caucasians. The twin cohort consisted of three pairs of female monozygotic twins, all aged about 18 to 29 years. Positive isolation kits from Invitrogen were used to isolate the CD4+ and CD8+ T cell populations. Library preparation was by 5' RACE. Sequencing was performed on an Illumina HiSeq 2000. Template switching added a universal primer binding site, and the final cDNA carried a unique molecular identifier that allowed TCR cDNA molecules to be counted accurately. First-strand cDNA for TCR alpha and beta chains was synthesized from specific primers in the conserved constant-segment region. Each cDNA library was double barcoded, with a SMART-Mk sample barcode plus Illumina barcodes, to control for contamination. TruSeq adapter sequences along with Illumina sample barcodes were introduced in two successive PCR steps. Sequencing of the TCR alpha and beta cDNA libraries was done on the Illumina HiSeq platform using custom primers. On the authors' methods: Unique molecular identifiers were extracted from raw reads with MiGEC, and CDR3 positions were determined with MiXCR. Recombination models were inferred per individual with the repgenHMM and IGoR tools using an EM algorithm. Shared clonotype analysis was performed with the tcR package in R, normalizing sharing by the product of cloneset sizes. To study raw recombination free of thymic and clonal selection effects, out-of-frame nonproductive sequences were analyzed. TCRdb handled the public reads itself, with Q25 trimming in fastp and clone calling in MiXCR, and kept productive beta chains. Each CDR3 protein gets just one entry, which takes the most common genes and DNA from the rows behind it. The V and J calls follow TCRdb's processing rather than the paper's. The sample table records a few hundred thousand distinct CDR3 sequences; roughly an eighth of these occur just once. The ten largest clones represent approximately 7.9% of the sample.

This sample was taken from a study of identical twins (dated by TCRdb to 2016 to 2017). Describing the broader study: TCR alpha and beta repertoires from monozygotic twins, unrelated adults of various ages and cord blood were deep-sequenced to test whether fetal clonotypes persist. To rule out contamination, the twin experiments were replicated at different times with different library preparation protocols.

The investigation overall reported the following: Compared with coincidental sharing between unrelated individuals, out-of-frame TCR alpha sequences shared between twins showed an excess of sequences with low generation probability. Abundant cord blood beta clonotypes carried fewer insertions; young adult naive repertoires showed a weaker similar trend, while memory repertoires showed none. Recombination models systematically underestimated out-of-frame TCR alpha sharing in monozygotic twins but agreed with sharing between unrelated individuals. The excess sharing between twins in beta out-of-frame sequences was weaker because fewer shared sequences reduced the signal-to-noise ratio. Conclusions relied on cross-sectional statistical analysis, since the same donors could not be followed over many years. Zero-insertion analyses could be partly confounded by invariant T cells such as MAIT and iNKT, though diverse VJ usage argued against such confounding for most clonotypes.

The same data also went into a second study, on yellow fever vaccine responses in identical twins. As noted in the second study: According to the authors, the vaccine-induced T cell response in identical twins seemed to be partly convergent and partly specific to each individual. In identical twins, the study followed T cell clones that responded to the vaccine with precision.

Source material: CD8+ T cells sorted from blood. The clonotype originates from a woman younger than 35 in good health. Recombination joined TRBV6-2 or TRBV6-3 with TRBJ2-3; no D gene can be assigned with confidence. CDR3 loop: CASSYPTTQRRTDTQYF. In nucleotide form, the sequence is TGTGCCAGCAGTTACCCTACGACTCAGCGTCGCACAGATACGCAGTATTTT.